The clone carrying this TCR beta chain was counted many times. What it binds is not known. These data come from a study of CD8 T cells in ankylosing spondylitis. Study-level results: A CD8+ phenotype characterized the disease-linked clones, which were relatively rare in peripheral blood. As reported, disease-linked clones showed significant enrichment in matched ankylosing spondylitis synovial fluid. Previous work reported some of these motif variants in the synovial fluid and blood of reactive arthritis. Seemingly distinctive of ankylosing spondylitis blood was a TCR beta motif formed by eight highly homologous variants.

TCRdb reprocessed the 5' RACE reads with MiXCR, giving one entry per CDR3 protein. The repertoire holds about 460,000 distinct CDR3 sequences, with approximately 5.3% as singletons. From germline, CDR1 is MDHEN and CDR2 SYDVKM. The CDR3 runs 14 residues. The germline V and J ends were trimmed by 6 bases and 4 bases, with 13 bases remaining between them. The V call is TRBV28, the J call TRBJ1-5; perhaps TRBD1 as D (6 bases). The receptor's source is a male donor with ankylosing spondylitis. Material for sequencing was blood, either unsorted or a sorted T cell fraction (not recorded which). DNA for the CDR3: TGTGCCAGCAGACCTGGGGGGGCAAATCAGCCCCAGCATTTT. The encoded protein is CASRPGGANQPQHF.